This T cell receptor (beta chain) emerged from a study of response to subunit inactivated influenza vaccine. As regards this clonotype: What it binds is not known.

Trimming left V 1 base short and J 7 bases short, with 15 bases between. The CDR3 is 15 residues long. In germline, CDR1 is LGHNA, CDR2 YSLEER. TCRdb reprocessed the RT-PCR reads with MiXCR, giving one entry per CDR3 protein. The sample holds 550,000 to 650,000 distinct CDR3 sequences, approximately 10% seen once. Study-wide points: Researchers suggested that each seasonal influenza vaccination recruits few new T cells.

The rearrangement links TRBV4-3 to TRBJ2-3; D may be TRBD2 (6 bases). The sequence was collected from a man over 45 who received an inactivated influenza vaccine. Source: PBMCs from blood, taken on the day of vaccination. This chain's CDR3 is CASSQVLTGDHTQYF. CDR3 in DNA: TGCGCCAGCAGCCAAGTGTTGACGGGGGACCATACGCAGTATTTT.